A selection of T cell receptor beta chains follows, all from one sample in a study of PD-L1 blockade in urothelial cancer. Using immunoSEQ multiplex PCR, the repertoire was profiled, and TCRdb retains in-frame clones only, with some absent. The data contain fewer than 40,000 clones, about nine tenths of them singletons. The input for sequencing was PBMCs, taken around atezolizumab (anti-PD-L1) treatment. These receptors were collected from a man aged 50-59 years with urothelial cancer. Each CDR3 is given with its conserved first and last residue.

>TRBJ2-7|TRBV28
CASSLFLVISYEQYF
>TRBJ1-6|TRBV6-1
CGTGTSSYNSPLHF
>TRBJ1-4|TRBV2
CASISPTVSDEKLFF
>TRBJ1-6|TRBV14
CASSQTTGRSYNSPLHF
>TRBJ2-1|TRBV5-4
CASSLAGGAPYNEQFF
>TRBJ2-2|TRBV18
CASSPMVSRTGELFF
>TRBJ2-7|TRBV7-6
CASSSAGVVYEQYF
>TRBJ2-7|TRBV18
CASSPRLAENYEQYF
>TRBJ2-7|TRBV18
CASSPPGRTGGYEQYF
>TRBJ1-5|TRBV5-1
CASSLAGGQPQHF
>TRBJ2-5|TRBV7-9
CASSLSTPGQYF
>TRBJ2-7|TRBV11-2
CASSLVGTSTYEQYF
>TRBJ2-7|TRBV6-5
CASSYSGQTYEQYF
>TRBJ2-7|TRBV7-2
CASSQSGISGEQYF
>TRBJ2-7|TRBV2
CASSVWEAGAYEQYF
>TRBJ1-1|TRBV19
CASSSGGSTEAFF
>TRBJ1-4|TRBV13
CASSLWQNEKLFF
>TRBJ1-2|TRBV9
CASRGAGVKADGYTF
>TRBJ1-1|TRBV4-3
CASSQVIAVGSEAFF
>TRBJ2-1|TRBV18
CASSPPWTVQYNEQFF
>TRBJ2-3|TRBV29-1
CSVPGDGTDTQYF
>TRBJ2-3|TRBV28
CASSSRTVRSTDTQYF
>TRBJ2-5|TRBV29-1
CSASAGVQETQYF
>TRBJ1-1|TRBV7-9
CASSPGHHNTEAFF
>TRBJ1-1|TRBV6-1
CASRGGRLRTEAFF
>TRBJ2-2|TRBV28
CASSLLQGELFF
>TRBJ2-7|TRBV28
CASSYGGAYEQYF
>TRBJ1-2|TRBV6-5
CASSRNRDPYGYTF
>TRBJ2-1|TRBV4-3
CASSQDMTSGSHNEQFF
>TRBJ2-1|TRBV9
CASSQGQAKGNEQFF
>TRBJ2-7|TRBV9
CASSVATGPHEQYF
>TRBJ1-1|TRBV9
CASSVGQGVTEAFF
>TRBJ2-7|TRBV27
CASSWDRAPHPYEQYF
>TRBJ2-5|TRBV7-6
CASSLGVQGRQETQYF
>TRBJ2-7|TRBV7-9
CASSMGLPSYEQYF
>TRBJ2-1|TRBV11-3
CASSRTSAGEQFF
>TRBJ2-1|TRBV6-1
CASSDGQGRLHEQFF
>TRBJ2-7|TRBV7-9
CASSSAREDSYEQYF
>TRBJ1-3|TRBV19
CASSIRPNIGNTIYF
>TRBJ2-1|TRBV28
CASSWGGLGGEQFF
>TRBJ2-7|TRBV19
CASSAGQGTYEQYF
>TRBJ1-2|TRBV6-1
CASSASGQGIYGYTF